This TCR beta chain stems from a study of identical twins. The germline V gene encodes CDR1 ENHRY and CDR2 SYGVKD. V shed 4 bases and J shed 2 bases, with 8 bases lying between them. The CDR3 totals 13 residues. This clonotype has just a few counts. Its antigen is as yet unknown. cDNA molecules carried unique molecular identifiers, and template switching added a universal primer site. TCRdb used MiXCR to reprocess the 5' RACE reads, holding one entry per CDR3 protein. The table has under 350,000 distinct CDR3 sequences, just under 9.5% seen once. Study-wide results and limits: Twin-shared out-of-frame alpha sequences were enriched for low generation probability.

The same specimen was also included in a second study, on yellow fever vaccine responses in identical twins.

This receptor was identified in a woman under 30 in good health. Sequenced material: CD8+ T cells sorted from blood. This chain connects TRBV10-3 to TRBJ1-1; D remains unclear. The CDR3 loop reads CAISVQKNTEAFF. For the CDR3, the DNA is TGTGCCATCAGTGTACAGAAAAACACTGAAGCTTTCTTT.